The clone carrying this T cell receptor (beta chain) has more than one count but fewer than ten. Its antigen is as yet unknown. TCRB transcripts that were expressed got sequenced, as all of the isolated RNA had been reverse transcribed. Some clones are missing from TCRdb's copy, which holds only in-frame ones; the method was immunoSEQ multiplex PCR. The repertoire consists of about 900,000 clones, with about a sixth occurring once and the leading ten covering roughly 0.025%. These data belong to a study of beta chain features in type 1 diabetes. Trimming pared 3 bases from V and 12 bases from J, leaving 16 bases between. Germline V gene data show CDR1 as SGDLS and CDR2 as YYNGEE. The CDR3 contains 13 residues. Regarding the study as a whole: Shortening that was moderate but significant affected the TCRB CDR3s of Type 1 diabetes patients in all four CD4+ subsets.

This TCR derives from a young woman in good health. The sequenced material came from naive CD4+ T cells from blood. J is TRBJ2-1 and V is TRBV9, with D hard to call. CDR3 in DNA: TGTGCCAGCAGCGCAACTCTAGATTATGGGCAGTTCTTC. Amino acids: CASSATLDYGQFF.